This T cell receptor (beta chain) was observed in a study of regulatory T cells in long-lasting Graves disease. This clonotype has just a few counts. The antigen remains undetermined. Time point indicated: persistent/refractory GD, antithyroid drugs over 5 years with positive TRAb. There was RNA extracted from PBMCs, and the TCR library was made from it. In this cohort, patients came from an endocrinology department located in Xi'an, China. Broader study findings: Peripheral blood, not thyroid tissue, was the sole material studied. Persistent cases favored TRBV28, TRBJ1-2 and TRBJ2-5.

iRepertoire HTBI primers and Arm-PCR of CDR3 regions built TCR beta libraries. As processed by the authors: Identified across the samples were 50 to 70 TRBV segments and about 15 TRBJ segments. TCRdb used MiXCR to reprocess the multiplex PCR reads, holding one entry per CDR3 protein. The V and J calls come from TCRdb's annotation, not from the publication. The table includes a few hundred thousand distinct CDR3 sequences, more than 20% detected once. Germline-derived CDR1 and CDR2 are SGHRS and YFSETQ. V was clipped by 4 bases and J by 0 bases, with 19 bases between them. This CDR3 comprises 17 residues.

The sample here was peripheral blood mononuclear cells (PBMCs), taken when the disease was refractory, from a patient treated with antithyroid drugs. This TCR was recovered from a woman aged 40 to 50 with Graves disease. The V call is TRBV5-1, the J call TRBJ1-1; D remains ambiguous. This CDR3 is CASSPWPRGRVNTEAFF. The CDR3, as DNA: TGCGCCAGCAGCCCATGGCCTCGTGGGCGCGTGAACACTGAAGCTTTCTTT.